This T cell receptor beta chain stems from a study of identical twins. Only a few counts were recorded for this clonotype. CDR3 length: 15 amino acids. V lost 0 bases and J 7 bases, leaving 13 bases between the germline ends. Germline CDR1 LNHNV, CDR2 YYDKDF (reference sequence). TCRdb recomputed calls from the 5' RACE reads with MiXCR, one row per CDR3 protein. Found here are about 570,000 distinct CDR3 sequences, more than 9% of them singletons; the top ten hold roughly 3%. These data were likewise used in another study, on yellow fever vaccine responses in identical twins.

This clonotype was sampled from a woman younger than 30 in good health. The chain couples TRBV15 to TRBJ1-5; tentative D call: TRBD1 (5 bases). The sample comprised PBMCs. For the CDR3, the DNA is TGTGCCACCAGCAGAGATTCGGGGGGAGGACAGCCCCAGCATTTT. Protein: CATSRDSGGGQPQHF.